This T cell receptor (beta chain) comes out of a study of OX40 agonist ivuxolimab in advanced cancers. Measured with immunoSEQ multiplex PCR; TCRdb has only the in-frame clones, and not every one. The sample includes about 26,000 clones, roughly 83% seen only once; the top ten take about 30%. With respect to this clone: The antigen is not known.

The CDR3 extends over 18 amino acids. Germline V CDR1 and CDR2: LNHNV, YYDKDF (reference sequence). J was trimmed by 0 bases and V by 3 bases; bases with no gene match: 10. General observations from the study: In a subset of nonresponders, normalized T-cell clonal expansion was also low.

The input for sequencing was CD4+ or CD8+ T cells sorted from blood, taken in a trial of the OX40 agonist ivuxolimab. The chain joins TRBV15 to TRBJ1-5, with 8 bases fitting TRBD1. This TCR came from an adult with an advanced solid tumor such as melanoma, head and neck, liver or kidney cancer. CDR3 sequence (DNA): TGTGCCACCAGCAGGGGGACAGGTTTGGGTTATAGCAATCAGCCCCAGCATTTT. Amino acids: CATSRGTGLGYSNQPQHF. Full variable domain (outside the CDR3, taken from reference TRBV15 and TRBJ1-5): DAMVIQNPRYQVTQFGKPVTLSCSQTLNHNVMYWYQQKSSQAPKLLFHYYDKDFNNEADTPDNFQSRRPNTSFCFLDIRSPGLGDTAMYLCATSRGTGLGYSNQPQHFGDGTRLSIL.